The subject of this entry is one T cell receptor (beta chain). Its specificity is not known. The entry originates in a study of cytomegalovirus exposure and HLA in healthy donors. Vbeta (60) and Jbeta (13) primers were used in the PCR. Assay: immunoSEQ multiplex PCR; the TCRdb copy retains only in-frame clones and omits some. The table has 75,000 to 80,000 clones, approximately 70% seen once. Overall study results and limits: In an earlier analysis, productive rearrangement rates for most beta V segments clustered near 87% or 30%. CMV serostatus was the only recorded immune exposure for donors. Most subjects' HLA-A and HLA-B alleles were reportedly predicted from TCR beta sequences. Researchers reported in a later analysis that common viral pathogens appeared linked to several top clusters.

Germline lookup yields CDR1 SGHTA and CDR2 FQGNSA. The CDR3 has 16 residues. Germline trimming cut 5 bases from V and 3 bases from J; bases unmatched to any gene: 7. J is TRBJ2-2 and V is TRBV7-2; the match to TRBD1 covers 9 bases. The receptor comes from a man aged 55 to 70 in good health and CMV-seropositive. Sequences were obtained from PBMCs. The CDR3 reads CASSAGTGPHTGELFF. The DNA for the CDR3 is TGTGCCAGCAGCGCCGGGACAGGGCCTCACACCGGGGAGCTGTTTTTT.